These 17 T cell receptor beta chains were all obtained from the same sample, sequenced in a study of blood T cell repertoires in COVID-19 (dated by TCRdb to about 2020). The library relied on the immunoSEQ multiplex PCR assay. TCRdb stores this immuneACCESS table with in-frame sequences only. Part of the clones is absent; in the studies checked, under half of the shortfall reflects unresolved V genes, and no reason is known for the rest. This sample comprises approximately 77,000 clones, 85% of them detected only once. The biggest ten clones account for roughly 9.6% of the sample. Sequencing input: peripheral blood. These receptors all stem from a man aged 50 to 60 with COVID-19, enrolled during active disease.

The V call is TRBV28, the J call TRBJ1-2, with 8 bases lining up with TRBD1. Per germline, CDR1 MDHEN and CDR2 SYDVKM. CDR3 length equals 13 residues. The trim removed 4 bases at V and 9 bases at J, leaving 7 bases unmatched. Here the CDR3 reads CASSSHGQGSYTF. Written as DNA, the CDR3 is TGTGCCAGCAGTTCCCATGGACAGGGTAGCTACACCTTC.

The chain recombines TRBV28 with TRBJ1-5, with TRBD1 matching 8 bases. Germline loops: CDR1 MDHEN, CDR2 SYDVKM. J lost 11 bases, V lost 5 bases, and 11 bases had no gene match. The CDR3 runs to 14 residues. The DNA of the CDR3 is TGTGCCAGCAGTCCCGGGACAGGCCCGATGACCCAGCATTTT. Amino acid sequence: CASSPGTGPMTQHF.

CDR3 sequence reads: CSVAVTSGIIEQYF. The CDR3 DNA reads as TGCAGCGTGGCGGTGACTAGCGGGATAATCGAGCAGTACTTC. This sequence joins TRBV29-1 and TRBJ2-7; the match to TRBD2 covers 11 bases. Germline-derived CDR1 and CDR2 are SQVTM and ANQGSEA. The V gene end was trimmed by 6 bases and the J gene end by 6 bases; junction bases not matched to a gene: 10. The length of the CDR3 is 14 residues.

V and J are TRBV6-5 and TRBJ1-1; perhaps TRBD1 as D (6 bases). V was cut by 2 bases and J by 3 bases, with 13 bases left in between. The CDR3 has 15 residues. The germline V gene encodes CDR1 MNHEY and CDR2 SVGAGI. The CDR3, as DNA: TGTGCCAGCAGTTACGCCTGGGGGCGGTACACTGAAGCTTTCTTT. It encodes CASSYAWGRYTEAFF.

The rearrangement uses TRBV10-3 and TRBJ2-3, with 8 bases that match TRBD1. Germline V gene sequence: CDR1 ENHRY, CDR2 SYGVKD. V gave up 8 bases and J gave up 6 bases; unmatched junction bases: 13. The CDR3 runs to 15 residues. CDR3 sequence: CAISTVTGVGDTQYF. CDR3 nucleotides: TGTGCCATCTCGACCGTGACAGGGGTCGGGGATACGCAGTATTTT.

The genes are TRBV28 and TRBJ2-1; D call uncertain. Germline V gene lookup returns CDR1 MDHEN and CDR2 SYDVKM. The CDR3 has 18 residues. V was cut by 2 bases and J by 0 bases, with 17 bases left in between. The CDR3 nucleotides read TGTGCCAGCAGTTTAGTGGCTGAGGTGACCAGCTCCTACAATGAGCAGTTCTTC. Its translation is CASSLVAEVTSSYNEQFF.

This chain connects TRBV5-1 to TRBJ1-4, with TRBD1 matching over 7 bases. The CDR3 spans 15 residues. The germline V gene encodes CDR1 SGHRS and CDR2 YFSETQ. Trimming took 1 base from V and 4 from J; bases not matched to a gene: 4. In nucleotides, the CDR3 is TGCGCCAGCAGCTTGTCCGGGACAGTTAATGAAAAACTGTTTTTT. This gives the protein CASSLSGTVNEKLFF.

The V gene is TRBV10-3, the J gene TRBJ1-2; maybe TRBD1 (6 bases). Germline CDR1 ENHRY, CDR2 SYGVKD. CDR3 length: 14 residues. Trimming left V 0 bases short and J 4 bases short, with 9 bases between. For the CDR3, the DNA is TGTGCCATCAGTGAGTCCACAGGGTTCTATGGCTACACCTTC. Translated, it gives CAISESTGFYGYTF.

The gene calls are TRBV11-2 and TRBJ1-2, with D perhaps matching TRBD1 (6 bases). CDR1 and CDR2 from the germline V gene are SGHAT and FQNNGV. The CDR3 runs to 16 residues. V was clipped by 1 base and J by 2 bases, with 14 bases between them. CDR3 nucleotide sequence: TGTGCCAGCAGCTTAGGGGGGGGGCGGATAAACTATGGCTACACCTTC. This gives the protein CASSLGGGRINYGYTF.

V and J are TRBV2 and TRBJ1-5; 8 nucleotides align to TRBD1. Germline CDR1 SNHLY, CDR2 FYNNEI. With 7 bases clipped from V and 4 bases from J, the junction kept 3 bases outside the gene matches. This CDR3 region has 13 residues. CDR3 loop: CASKRQGNQPQHF. CDR3 bases: TGTGCCAGCAAAAGACAGGGGAATCAGCCCCAGCATTTT.

This chain links TRBV6-5 with TRBJ2-1; 10 bases line up with TRBD1. Per the germline V gene, CDR1 is MNHEY and CDR2 is SVGAGI. The CDR3 extends over 15 amino acids. Germline trimming cut 7 bases from V and 7 bases from J; bases unmatched to any gene: 10. The DNA of the CDR3 is TGTGCCAGCATGAGAGCCGGGACAGGGGAAAATGAGCAGTTCTTC. The encoded protein is CASMRAGTGENEQFF.

The rearrangement links TRBV19 to TRBJ1-5, with TRBD1 as a possible D gene (5 bases). The CDR3 has 15 amino acids. V lost 3 bases, J lost 5 bases, and 14 bases lay in between. Germline lookup yields CDR1 LNHDA and CDR2 SQIVND (reference sequence). The CDR3, as DNA: TGTGCCAGTAGTATTAAAGGAGGGGTGTATCAGCCCCAGCATTTT. This codes for CASSIKGGVYQPQHF.

The chain has TRBV7-2 and TRBJ2-2, with D possibly being TRBD2 (5 bases). V lost 2 bases and J 4 bases, leaving 11 bases between the germline ends. The CDR3 spans 15 residues. Germline lookup yields CDR1 SGHTA and CDR2 FQGNSA. CDR3 coding DNA: TGTGCCAGCAGCTTAAAAAGGGCGGGCACCGGGGAGCTGTTTTTT. Translated, it gives CASSLKRAGTGELFF.

V usage is TRBV6-1 and J usage is TRBJ2-2; tentatively, D is TRBD2 (5 bases). The CDR3 loop spans 14 amino acids. V was clipped by 2 bases and J by 5 bases, with 9 bases between them. Per the germline V gene, CDR1 is MNHNS and CDR2 is SASEGT. The CDR3 DNA reads as TGTGCCAGCAGTGAAATGGGAGCGACCGGGGAGCTGTTTTTT. This sequence encodes CASSEMGATGELFF.

Written as DNA, the CDR3 is TGTGCCAGCAGCTTGTTTGCGTTCGTGAACACTGAAGCTTTCTTT. It yields the protein CASSLFAFVNTEAFF. The J gene is TRBJ1-1, the V gene TRBV5-6; unclear D gene. The ends were cut back, 1 base at V and 0 bases at J, with 10 bases in the middle. The CDR3 is 15 amino acids. Germline CDR1 is SGHDT and CDR2 is YYEEEE. The entire variable domain, with the rest obtained from reference TRBV5-6 and TRBJ1-1, is as follows: DAGVTQSPTHLIKTRGQQVTLRCSPKSGHDTVSWYQQALGQGPQFIFQYYEEEERQRGNFPDRFSGHQFPNYSSELNVNALLLGDSALYLCASSLFAFVNTEAFFGQGTRLTVV.

V and J are TRBV30 and TRBJ2-7; 7 positions match TRBD1. CDR1 GTSNPN and CDR2 SVGIG come from the germline V gene (reference sequence). Germline trimming cut 0 bases from V and 4 bases from J; bases unmatched to any gene: 3. This CDR3 spans 13 amino acids. The CDR3 loop reads CAWSVNRGYEQYF. In DNA form, the CDR3 reads TGTGCCTGGAGTGTTAACAGGGGATACGAGCAGTACTTC.

This clone was observed a handful of times. V and J are TRBV19 and TRBJ1-2; the match to TRBD1 covers 9 bases. V dropped 6 bases and J dropped 5; count of bases not matched to a gene: 7. The CDR3 spans 14 residues. Looked up from germline, CDR1 is LNHDA and CDR2 is SQIVND (reference sequence). CDR3 nucleotide sequence: TGTGCCAGTAGCTGGACAGGGGCCGGGTATGGCTACACCTTC. Residues: CASSWTGAGYGYTF.